This entry lists 22 T cell receptor beta chains sequenced from one sample in a study of T cell changes during pregnancy in multiple sclerosis. The table came from immunoSEQ multiplex PCR; TCRdb's copy has only in-frame clones and leaves some out. The sample includes about 31,000 clones, just over 85% of them seen just once. The source material was CD4+ T cells from peripheral blood mononuclear cells, sampled in the first trimester of pregnancy. These receptors all stem from a female donor in good health, enrolled as a control in a pregnancy study.

The V gene is TRBV12-5, the J gene TRBJ2-1, with 7 bases fitting TRBD1. The CDR3 sequence is 14 residues long. Per germline, CDR1 LGHNT and CDR2 FRNRAP. The trim removed 10 bases at V and 3 bases at J, leaving 9 bases unmatched. CDR3 coding DNA: TGTGCTACCTCAGACAGGGTTCTCTACAATGAGCAGTTCTTC. It yields the protein CATSDRVLYNEQFF.

The rearrangement joins TRBV19 to TRBJ2-1, with a possible D match to TRBD2 (6 bases). CDR1 and CDR2 from the germline V gene are LNHDA and SQIVND (reference sequence). The CDR3 is 13 residues long. Trimming removed 10 bases from V and 7 bases from J, with 17 bases in between. In nucleotides, the CDR3 is TGTGCCACCCGGGCCCCCGCGGGGAATGAGCAGTTCTTC. Translating gives CATRAPAGNEQFF.

This chain joins TRBV7-2 and TRBJ1-2; D might be TRBD1 (5 bases). V lost 1 base and J 0 bases, leaving 6 bases between the germline ends. Germline values: CDR1 SGHTA, CDR2 FQGNSA. CDR3 length: 14 amino acids. The CDR3 bases are TGTGCCAGCAGCTTAGGGGGCCCTAACTATGGCTACACCTTC. It translates to CASSLGGPNYGYTF.

The V and J genes are TRBV5-1 and TRBJ2-5, with TRBD1 identical over 8 bases. This CDR3 is built from 15 residues. Germline CDR1 reads SGHRS; CDR2 reads YFSETQ. Losses at the gene ends were 4 bases for V and 2 bases for J; bases not matched to a gene: 7. Here the CDR3 reads CASSNGQGNQETQYF. CDR3 sequence (DNA): TGCGCCAGCAGCAACGGACAGGGTAATCAAGAGACCCAGTACTTC.

The chain uses TRBV10-3 and TRBJ1-4; weak D call: TRBD1 (5 bases). CDR1 and CDR2 from the germline V gene are ENHRY and SYGVKD. This CDR3 is built from 15 residues. V was cut by 3 bases and J by 5 bases, with 13 bases left in between. For the CDR3, the DNA is TGTGCCATCAGTGAAGCATTAGGGGTCAATGAAAAACTGTTTTTT. Translation: CAISEALGVNEKLFF.

V and J are TRBV7-3 and TRBJ1-2, with D perhaps TRBD1 (6 bases). V was shortened by 0 bases and J by 4 bases, with 15 bases between the two germline ends. Germline V lookup: CDR1 SGHTA, CDR2 FQGTGA. There are 16 residues in the CDR3. Here the CDR3 reads CASSLTFGQLPYGYTF. DNA for the CDR3: TGTGCCAGCAGCTTAACGTTTGGACAGCTTCCCTATGGCTACACCTTC.

The rearrangement links TRBV19 to TRBJ1-5, with D maybe TRBD1 (5 bases). Germline V lookup: CDR1 LNHDA, CDR2 SQIVND (reference sequence). CDR3 length equals 14 residues. Trimming removed 5 bases at V and 3 bases at J, with 11 bases between. CDR3 DNA sequence: TGTGCCAGTAGTCCCAGACAGTCCAATCAGCCCCAGCATTTT. Its translation is CASSPRQSNQPQHF. The full variable domain, with the rest looked up from reference TRBV19 and TRBJ1-5, is DGGITQSPKYLFRKEGQNVTLSCEQNLNHDAMYWYRQDPGQGLRLIYYSQIVNDFQKGDIAEGYSVSREKKESFPLTVTSAQKNPTAFYLCASSPRQSNQPQHFGDGTRLSIL.

V is TRBV7-3 and J is TRBJ1-1; possibly TRBD1 for D (6 bases). The germline V gene has CDR1 SGHTA and CDR2 FQGTGA. This CDR3 is 13 amino acids long. V lost 5 bases to trimming and J lost 10 bases, with 17 bases between them. The CDR3, as DNA: TGTGCCAGCAGCCCATCAGGGGTGTTGGGAGCTTTCTTT. Translating gives CASSPSGVLGAFF.

The chain couples TRBV5-4 to TRBJ2-3, with TRBD1 identical over 7 bases. After removal of 2 bases from V and 2 bases from J, the junction contained 5 bases not matched to a gene. CDR3 length: 15 residues. Looked up from germline, CDR1 is SGHNT and CDR2 is YYREEE (reference sequence). The CDR3 loop is CASSLGQASTDTQYF. Written as DNA, the CDR3 is TGTGCCAGCAGCTTAGGACAGGCGTCCACAGATACGCAGTATTTT.

V gene TRBV6-5 combines with J gene TRBJ1-2; 12 bases fit TRBD1. V trimming: 2 bases; J trimming: 9 bases; junction bases outside the gene matches: 4. This CDR3 comprises 14 residues. In germline, CDR1 is MNHEY, CDR2 SVGAGI. The chain's CDR3 is CASSYRDRGRSYTF. DNA for the CDR3: TGTGCCAGCAGTTACCGGGACAGGGGGCGAAGCTACACCTTC.

The chain uses TRBV5-1 and TRBJ2-1; TRBD1 agrees at 9 bases. Trimming cost V 2 bases and J 5 bases; bases outside gene matches: 5. This CDR3 spans 15 amino acids. Germline values: CDR1 SGHRS, CDR2 YFSETQ. CDR3 in amino acids: CASSLLQGANNEQFF. DNA of the CDR3: TGCGCCAGCAGCTTACTACAGGGGGCGAACAATGAGCAGTTCTTC.

This clone was counted a few times. The chain uses TRBV7-3 and TRBJ1-5; D is unclear. Germline values: CDR1 SGHTA, CDR2 FQGTGA. CDR3 length: 13 residues. Trimming removed 4 bases from V and 4 bases from J, with 8 bases in between. CDR3 region: CASSSIQNQPQHF. In DNA, the CDR3 is TGTGCCAGCAGCTCGATTCAGAATCAGCCCCAGCATTTT.

In its sample, this clone was seen a few times. The rearrangement joins TRBV19 to TRBJ2-7; the D gene is possibly TRBD2 (6 bases). Germline-derived CDR1 and CDR2 are LNHDA and SQIVND (reference sequence). The CDR3 has 15 residues. Deletions cut 1 base from V and 2 bases from J, with 12 bases between. The CDR3 DNA reads as TGTGCCAGTAGTATAGGCGGGGCAGAGGCCTACGAGCAGTACTTC. This translates into CASSIGGAEAYEQYF.

This chain uses TRBV4-2 with TRBJ2-3; D possibly corresponds to TRBD2 (5 bases). The CDR3 runs to 11 residues. Germline V gene sequence: CDR1 LGHNA, CDR2 YNFKEQ. Between the trimmed V and J ends, which lost 5 bases and 8 bases, there was a span of 8 bases. The CDR3 sequence is CASSGEGTQYF. The CDR3 DNA reads as TGTGCCAGCAGCGGTGAGGGTACGCAGTATTTT.

The rearrangement uses TRBV11-2 and TRBJ1-2; 9 positions match TRBD1. V gave up 4 bases and J gave up 4 bases; unmatched junction bases: 10. Looked up from germline, CDR1 is SGHAT and CDR2 is FQNNGV. The CDR3 is 16 residues long. In DNA form, the CDR3 reads TGTGCCAGCAGCTCTTCCGGGACAGGGATCATCTATGGCTACACCTTC. Amino acids: CASSSSGTGIIYGYTF.

The V gene is TRBV21-1, the J gene TRBJ1-2. TRBV21-1 is termed a pseudogene. CDR3 length equals 12 residues. The CDR3 bases are TGTGCCAGCAGCAGGGAGGCGGGGGGCTACACCTTC. It specifies CASSREAGGYTF.

The chain uses TRBV5-1 and TRBJ2-3; 8 bases agree with TRBD1. The V gene's germline CDR1 is SGHRS and CDR2 YFSETQ. J lost 2 bases, V lost 2 bases, and 13 bases had no gene match. This CDR3 has 18 amino acids. The CDR3 sequence is CASSLNGARGLVTDTQYF. CDR3 bases: TGCGCCAGCAGCTTAAACGGTGCCAGGGGGCTGGTCACAGATACGCAGTATTTT.

The chain combines TRBV18 with TRBJ1-2, with a weak D call TRBD1 (5 bases). Germline V gene lookup returns CDR1 KGHSH and CDR2 LQKENI. The CDR3 consists of 13 residues. The V end was cut by 3 bases, the J end by 7 bases, with 12 bases between. The CDR3 is CASSPGREGGYTF. The DNA of the CDR3 is TGTGCCAGCTCACCTGGCAGGGAGGGTGGCTACACCTTC.

This clone was picked up one time. This chain uses TRBV2 with TRBJ1-3, with D hard to call. Germline values: CDR1 SNHLY, CDR2 FYNNEI. The CDR3 totals 15 residues. Trimming left V 2 bases short and J 0 bases short, with 8 bases between. CDR3 bases: TGTGCCAGCAGTGAATCCCGGGGCTCTGGAAACACCATATATTTT. Its protein is CASSESRGSGNTIYF.

The V call is TRBV5-6, the J call TRBJ2-7; tentatively, D is TRBD1 (5 bases). The CDR3 is 14 residues long. With 4 bases removed from V and 0 bases from J, the gap between germline ends came to 11 bases. Germline V gene sequence: CDR1 SGHDT, CDR2 YYEEEE. Here the CDR3 reads CASSLETVSYEQYF. In DNA, the CDR3 is TGTGCCAGCAGCCTGGAGACAGTCTCCTACGAGCAGTACTTC.

CDR3 sequence: CASSLEGEGTEAFF. The CDR3 region has the DNA TGTGCCAGCAGCTTAGAGGGAGAAGGCACTGAAGCTTTCTTT. This chain links TRBV7-3 with TRBJ1-1; D is unclear. Trimming left V 2 bases short and J 4 bases short, with 11 bases between. Germline V gene data show CDR1 as SGHTA and CDR2 as FQGTGA. The CDR3 is 14 residues long. Full variable domain (missing parts from reference TRBV7-3 and TRBJ1-1): GAGVSQTPSNKVTEKGKYVELRCDPISGHTALYWYRQSLGQGPEFLIYFQGTGAADDSGLPNDRFFAVRPEGSVSTLKIQRTERGDSAVYLCASSLEGEGTEAFFGQGTRLTVV.

The CDR3 DNA is TGTGCCAGTAGTACGGGACAGGGACGCTACGAGCAGTACTTC. This codes for CASSTGQGRYEQYF. This chain connects TRBV19 to TRBJ2-7; TRBD1 agrees at 9 bases. The CDR3 is 14 residues long. Trimming removed 4 bases from V and 3 bases from J; junction bases left unmatched: 4. Germline CDR1 and CDR2: LNHDA and SQIVND (reference sequence).